Listed here are 7 T cell receptor beta chains from one sample, sequenced in a study of blood T cell repertoires in COVID-19. Assay used: immunoSEQ multiplex PCR; TCRdb lists only in-frame clones, some missing. This sample has 150,000 to 200,000 clones, with roughly 79% found just once. Sequencing was done on a sample of peripheral blood. All receptors come from a woman aged 40 to 55 with COVID-19, enrolled during active disease.

The V call is TRBV3-1 (or the pseudogene TRBV3-2), the J call TRBJ2-3; D ambiguous. Trimming shortened V by 2 bases and J by 0 bases, and 3 bases separated the two germline ends. The CDR3 runs 13 residues. The germline V gene has CDR1 LGHDT and CDR2 YNNKEL (reference sequence). The DNA for the CDR3 is TGTGCCAGCAGCCAATCGAGCACAGATACGCAGTATTTT. It specifies CASSQSSTDTQYF.

The chain is built from TRBV9 and TRBJ2-3; 7 bases line up with TRBD1. This CDR3 region has 15 residues. Losses at the gene ends were 0 bases for V and 4 bases for J; bases not matched to a gene: 5. Germline V gene sequence: CDR1 SGDLS, CDR2 YYNGEE. The DNA of the CDR3 is TGTGCCAGCAGCGTAGCGACAGGGTGGTCAGATACGCAGTATTTT. The encoded protein is CASSVATGWSDTQYF.

This chain uses TRBV14 with TRBJ1-4, with 9 bases identical to TRBD1. Germline V gene data show CDR1 as SGHDN and CDR2 as FVKESK. The CDR3 is 17 amino acids. J gave up 6 bases and V 4 bases, and 12 bases lay outside the gene matches. This chain's CDR3 is CASSPMGQGDWDEKLFF. The CDR3 bases are TGTGCCAGCAGCCCAATGGGACAGGGAGATTGGGATGAAAAACTGTTTTTT.

The V and J genes are TRBV7-9 and TRBJ1-5; the match to TRBD1 covers 7 bases. The CDR3 length is 15 residues. After removal of 1 base from V and 4 bases from J, the junction contained 4 bases not matched to a gene. CDR1 is SEHNR and CDR2 is FQNEAQ in the germline V gene (reference sequence). DNA for the CDR3: TGTGCCAGCAGCTTAGAGGGGGGACAGAATCAGCCCCAGCATTTT. It translates to CASSLEGGQNQPQHF.

J is TRBJ2-5 and V is TRBV27; D not resolved. This CDR3 is built from 13 residues. Trimming shortened V by 5 bases and J by 4 bases, and 11 bases separated the two germline ends. In germline, CDR1 is MNHEY, CDR2 SMNVEV (reference sequence). CDR3 DNA: TGTGCCAGCAGTCTCGCCTGGAGAGAGACCCAGTACTTC. It is translated as CASSLAWRETQYF.

This chain uses TRBV10-1 with TRBJ2-1; 10 nucleotides match TRBD1. Looked up from germline, CDR1 is WNHNN and CDR2 is SYGVQD (reference sequence). J was trimmed by 4 bases and V by 6 bases; bases with no gene match: 6. The CDR3 is 15 amino acids. As DNA, the CDR3 is TGCGCCAGCAGCCACAGGGACAGGGGATACAATGAGCAGTTCTTC. This codes for CASSHRDRGYNEQFF.

The rearrangement links TRBV6-5 to TRBJ1-6; 9 bases fit TRBD1. The CDR3 has 15 amino acids. Looked up from germline, CDR1 is MNHEY and CDR2 is SVGAGI. V trimming: 5 bases; J trimming: 10 bases; junction bases outside the gene matches: 9. CDR3 sequence (DNA): TGTGCCAGCAGTCCCCGGGACAGGGAATACTCACCCCTCCACTTT. Translating it yields CASSPRDREYSPLHF.